A selection of T cell receptor beta chains follows, all from one sample in a study of blood T cell repertoires in COVID-19. Produced via immunoSEQ multiplex PCR; TCRdb's table is partial and in-frame only. This table holds over 70,000 clones, 91% found once. The specimen sequenced was peripheral blood. Source of these receptors: a man aged 45 to 65 with COVID-19, enrolled during active disease. CDR3s include the opening cysteine and the closing phenylalanine or tryptophan. Each record gives: V gene, J gene, D gene, clone size, CDR3 DNA, CDR3 protein. A D gene is named only where the DNA matches it firmly. Some rows mark clone size as missing; the rest say once, few, many or name a class of expanded clone.

V: TRBV13
J: TRBJ2-1
D: TRBD2
size: -
DNA: TGTGCCAGCAGTTTGATAACTAGCGGGAGGGTATATGAGCAGTTCTTC
CDR3: CASSLITSGRVYEQFF

V: TRBV15
J: TRBJ1-1
D: TRBD1
size: -
DNA: TGTGCCACCAGCAGGGTTACAGGGGACACTGAAGCTTTCTTT
CDR3: CATSRVTGDTEAFF

V: TRBV7-2
J: TRBJ2-7
D: TRBD1
size: -
DNA: TGTGCCAGCAGCTTAGCTGGGGACAGGGACGAGCAGTACTTC
CDR3: CASSLAGDRDEQYF

V: TRBV30
J: TRBJ2-5
D: TRBD2
size: once
DNA: TGTGCCTGGAGTGCGTCTTGGACTAGCGGTTTTCAAGAGACCCAGTACTTC
CDR3: CAWSASWTSGFQETQYF

V: TRBV3-1/TRBV3-2
J: TRBJ2-5
D: TRBD2
size: -
DNA: TGTGCCAGCAGCCCGACACTAGCGGACGAAGAGACCCAGTACTTC
CDR3: CASSPTLADEETQYF

V: TRBV12-3/TRBV12-4
J: TRBJ2-1
D: -
size: -
DNA: TGTGCCAGCAGCTCGGGGTTGGCTGAGCAGTTCTTC
CDR3: CASSSGLAEQFF

V: TRBV4-2
J: TRBJ2-7
D: TRBD2
size: -
DNA: TGTGCCAGCAGCCAAGGAACCGGGACTAGCGGATCCTACGAGCAGTACTTC
CDR3: CASSQGTGTSGSYEQYF

V: TRBV24-1
J: TRBJ2-1
D: TRBD2
size: -
DNA: TGTGCCACCAGTGACTTAAGCGGGAGTTCCTACAATGAGCAGTTCTTC
CDR3: CATSDLSGSSYNEQFF

V: TRBV9
J: TRBJ1-2
D: -
size: -
DNA: TGTGCCAGCAGCGTCACGGTTTATGACTATGGCTACACCTTC
CDR3: CASSVTVYDYGYTF

V: TRBV6-6
J: TRBJ2-1
D: TRBD2
size: -
DNA: TGTGCCAGCAGTCCCCGGACTAGCGGGAGGAGCGATGAGCAGTTCTTC
CDR3: CASSPRTSGRSDEQFF

V: TRBV19
J: TRBJ1-2
D: -
size: few
DNA: TGTGCCAGTAGTATAGATCGTCCCGGGGGCTATGGCTACACCTTC
CDR3: CASSIDRPGGYGYTF

V: TRBV9
J: TRBJ1-3
D: TRBD1
size: -
DNA: TGTGCCAGCAGCGATCCCGGGACAGGGGGCACTTCGAGGGGAAACACCATATATTTT
CDR3: CASSDPGTGGTSRGNTIYF

V: TRBV28
J: TRBJ2-3
D: -
size: -
DNA: TGTGCCAGCACCCGTAGCACAGATACGCAGTATTTT
CDR3: CASTRSTDTQYF

V: TRBV19
J: TRBJ2-5
D: TRBD1
size: -
DNA: TGTGCCAGTAGTACACAGGGGGCTGAGACCCAGTACTTC
CDR3: CASSTQGAETQYF

V: TRBV19
J: TRBJ2-1
D: TRBD2
size: -
DNA: TGTGCCAGTAGCCGACTAGCGGGAGATCGTAATGAGCAGTTCTTC
CDR3: CASSRLAGDRNEQFF

V: TRBV18
J: TRBJ1-5
D: TRBD1
size: -
DNA: TGTGCCAGCTCTCTCGGGACAGGGAATCAGCCCCAGCATTTT
CDR3: CASSLGTGNQPQHF

V: TRBV30
J: TRBJ1-3
D: -
size: -
DNA: TGTGCCTGGAGTGTCACACTCAGGGACTCTGGAAACACCATATATTTT
CDR3: CAWSVTLRDSGNTIYF

V: TRBV5-5
J: TRBJ1-2
D: TRBD1
size: -
DNA: TGTGCCAGCAGCTTAAGGACAGGGGGTGATGGCTACACCTTC
CDR3: CASSLRTGGDGYTF

V: TRBV6-5
J: TRBJ2-1
D: TRBD1
size: -
DNA: TGTGCCAGCAGTACCGGGACAGGGCCCCGGTCTGAGCAGTTCTTC
CDR3: CASSTGTGPRSEQFF

V: TRBV27
J: TRBJ1-1
D: -
size: few
DNA: TGTGCCAGCAGTTTTTCCGGGGTATTGGACACTGAAGCTTTCTTT
CDR3: CASSFSGVLDTEAFF

V: TRBV7-2
J: TRBJ2-3
D: TRBD2
size: -
DNA: TGTGCCAGCAGCCCCGGTTTTGCGGGAGGCCGGGGGCAGTATTTT
CDR3: CASSPGFAGGRGQYF

V: TRBV6-1
J: TRBJ1-3
D: -
size: once
DNA: TGTGCCAGCAGTGAATTCTGGGGCCCTGGAAACACCATATATTTT
CDR3: CASSEFWGPGNTIYF

V: TRBV7-9
J: TRBJ1-2
D: -
size: -
DNA: TGTGCCAGCAGCATTGCTCCACAGGGAAACTATGGCTACACCTTC
CDR3: CASSIAPQGNYGYTF

V: TRBV5-1
J: TRBJ1-6
D: -
size: -
DNA: TGCGCCAGCAGCTTGGGCACATTACATAATTCACCCCTCCACTTT
CDR3: CASSLGTLHNSPLHF

V: TRBV6-1
J: TRBJ1-2
D: -
size: -
DNA: TGTGCCAGCAGTGATTTGCAGGGATACACCTTC
CDR3: CASSDLQGYTF

V: TRBV14
J: TRBJ2-5
D: -
size: -
DNA: TGTGCCAGCGGGGCCCAAGAGACCCAGTACTTC
CDR3: CASGAQETQYF

V: TRBV5-5
J: TRBJ1-4
D: -
size: -
DNA: TGTGCCAGCAGCTTGGGTGGGGGCAGTGAAAAACTGTTTTTT
CDR3: CASSLGGGSEKLFF

V: TRBV15
J: TRBJ2-5
D: TRBD1
size: -
DNA: TGTGCCACCAGCAAAGGGACAGCCATCAAGACCCAGTACTTC
CDR3: CATSKGTAIKTQYF

V: TRBV19
J: TRBJ1-1
D: -
size: few
DNA: TGTGCCAGTAGTACCCTAGGGGGTACGAACACTGAAGCTTTCTTT
CDR3: CASSTLGGTNTEAFF

V: TRBV6-4
J: TRBJ1-5
D: -
size: -
DNA: TGTGCCAGCAGTGACGGGGGGGATCAGCCCCAGCATTTT
CDR3: CASSDGGDQPQHF

V: TRBV9
J: TRBJ1-4
D: TRBD1
size: -
DNA: TGTGCCAGCAGCCCAGGGGGCTGGAGTGAAAAACTGTTTTTT
CDR3: CASSPGGWSEKLFF

V: TRBV5-4
J: TRBJ1-1
D: TRBD1
size: -
DNA: TGTGCCAGCAGCTCGGGACAGGGGATGAACACTGAAGCTTTCTTT
CDR3: CASSSGQGMNTEAFF

V: TRBV28
J: TRBJ1-4
D: -
size: -
DNA: TGTGCCAGCAGGGGAGACAGGGAAAAACTGTTTTTT
CDR3: CASRGDREKLFF

V: TRBV10-3
J: TRBJ2-2
D: TRBD1
size: -
DNA: TGTGCCATCAGTGACGTGGGACAGGGGAGTAACGGGGAGCTGTTTTTT
CDR3: CAISDVGQGSNGELFF

V: TRBV4-3
J: TRBJ2-7
D: TRBD2
size: -
DNA: TGCGCCAGCAGCCAGGGACTAGCGGGTACCTACGAGCAGTACTTC
CDR3: CASSQGLAGTYEQYF

V: TRBV7-6
J: TRBJ2-3
D: TRBD1
size: -
DNA: TGTGCCAGCAGCTTAGGGACAGGGGGATCGACAGATACGCAGTATTTT
CDR3: CASSLGTGGSTDTQYF

V: TRBV30
J: TRBJ2-3
D: -
size: -
DNA: TGTGCCTGGAGTAAAGGGACAAGCACAGATACGCAGTATTTT
CDR3: CAWSKGTSTDTQYF

V: TRBV9
J: TRBJ1-4
D: TRBD1
size: -
DNA: TGTGCCAGCAGCGAGGGGGACAGAGATAATGAAAAACTGTTTTTT
CDR3: CASSEGDRDNEKLFF